A single sample gave rise to the 13 T cell receptor beta chains below, sequenced in a study of CD8+ T cells in alopecia areata. Once RNA had been extracted, it was reverse transcribed into cDNA to act as the sequencing template. Clones were read by immunoSEQ multiplex PCR, and TCRdb kept only the in-frame ones, dropping some. The table lists 64,000 or so clones, about 43% of them singletons. Noted treatment: oral pan-JAK inhibitor, 5-10 mg twice daily. The input for sequencing was CD8+ T cells sorted from blood, taken around week 36, from a patient treated with tofacitinib. All receptors come from a human donor with alopecia areata.

This clone was observed a single time. V usage is TRBV23-1 and J usage is TRBJ2-3; D might be TRBD1 (7 bases). TRBV23-1 qualifies as an ORF whose function is uncertain. V lost 4 bases and J 6 bases, leaving 14 bases between the germline ends. The CDR3 is made up of 14 amino acids. CDR3 sequence: CASSPTGEVDTQYF. The CDR3 bases are TGCGCCAGCAGTCCCACAGGGGAGGTCGATACGCAGTATTTT.

This chain connects TRBV7-2 to TRBJ2-7; TRBD1 matches at 8 bases. The CDR3 extends over 13 amino acids. V lost 5 bases, J lost 5 bases, and 5 bases stayed unmatched. Germline CDR1 is SGHTA and CDR2 is FQGNSA. CDR3 sequence (DNA): TGTGCCAGCAGCCCCAGGGACAGGAACGAGCAGTACTTC. Translating gives CASSPRDRNEQYF.

This clone was recorded a few times. This sample includes further DNA sequences coding for the same CDR3. The chain uses TRBV30 and TRBJ1-5, with D possibly being TRBD1 (6 bases). Germline CDR1 and CDR2: GTSNPN and SVGIG (reference sequence). This CDR3 has 13 amino acids. Trimming cost V 0 bases and J 7 bases, with 10 bases left between them. The CDR3 DNA follows: TGTGCCTGGAGTGTACAGGGTGGACAGCCCCAGCATTTT. As protein: CAWSVQGGQPQHF.

Only a few counts were recorded for this clone. A far more abundant clone sits one base away, making this likely a read error. V gene TRBV6-5 combines with J gene TRBJ2-7; D call uncertain. V dropped 4 bases and J dropped 0 bases, with 7 bases sitting between them. This CDR3 contains 13 residues. Germline V CDR1 and CDR2: MNHEY, SVGAGI. The CDR3 loop is CASSFASSYEQYF. The CDR3 coding sequence is TGTGCCAGCAGTTTTGCCAGCTCCTACGAGCAGTACTTC.

The sample holds a few counts of this clone. The chain uses TRBV11-2 and TRBJ2-1, with TRBD2 matching over 10 bases. The CDR3 is made up of 16 amino acids. After removal of 4 bases from V and 8 bases from J, the junction contained 11 bases not matched to a gene. Germline CDR1 reads SGHAT; CDR2 reads FQNNGV. CDR3 residues: CASSSPASSGSYEQFF. The CDR3 DNA is TGTGCCAGCAGCTCCCCGGCTTCTAGCGGGAGTTATGAGCAGTTCTTC.

This chain connects TRBV28 to TRBJ2-1, with 7 bases lining up with TRBD1. Germline loops: CDR1 MDHEN, CDR2 SYDVKM. V trimming: 5 bases; J trimming: 9 bases; junction bases outside the gene matches: 4. This CDR3 spans 12 amino acids. DNA of the CDR3: TGTGCCAGCAGTCCGACAGGGATTGAGCAGTTCTTC. Translation gives CASSPTGIEQFF.

The J gene is TRBJ1-4, the V gene TRBV29-1, with unresolved D. The germline V gene has CDR1 SQVTM and CDR2 ANQGSEA. The CDR3 has 10 residues. With 4 bases removed from V and 11 bases from J, the gap between germline ends came to 8 bases. CDR3 loop: CSVATYKLFF. The CDR3 nucleotides are TGCAGCGTTGCAACTTACAAACTGTTTTTT.

The chain uses TRBV6-5 and TRBJ2-5, with unresolved D. The last part of the DNA fits TRBJ2-7 better; the J call may be wrong. The germline gives CDR1 MNHEY, CDR2 SVGAGI. This CDR3 is 15 amino acids long. CDR3 sequence: CASSYSVPGRDEQYF. The CDR3 bases are TGTGCCAGCAGTTACTCGGTCCCAGGCCGGGACGAGCAGTACTTC.

This chain links TRBV29-1 with TRBJ2-7; possibly TRBD2 for D (6 bases). Germline V lookup: CDR1 SQVTM, CDR2 ANQGSEA. The CDR3 has 12 residues. V was trimmed by 6 bases and J by 7 bases, leaving 16 bases between them. The CDR3 here is CSVGLRYGEQYF. The CDR3, as DNA: TGCAGCGTGGGACTGCGATACGGGGAGCAGTACTTC.

The chain joins TRBV7-9 to TRBJ2-7, with D hard to call. The CDR3 totals 14 residues. V shed 5 bases and J shed 2 bases, with 13 bases lying between them. The V gene's germline CDR1 is SEHNR and CDR2 FQNEAQ (reference sequence). CDR3 amino acids: CASSQPGNPYEQYF. CDR3 nucleotide sequence: TGTGCCAGCAGCCAGCCGGGCAATCCCTACGAGCAGTACTTC.

This sequence joins TRBV2 and TRBJ2-1; D remains ambiguous. CDR1 SNHLY and CDR2 FYNNEI come from the germline V gene. The CDR3 sequence is 12 residues long. Trimming cost V 1 base and J 6 bases, with 4 bases left between them. CDR3: CASSEVSNEQFF. The CDR3 DNA follows: TGTGCCAGCAGTGAAGTCTCCAATGAGCAGTTCTTC.

The chain is built from TRBV4-1 and TRBJ2-1; no definite D call. CDR1 and CDR2 (germline): MGHRA, YSYEKL. V was pared by 1 base and J by 7 bases, with 8 bases between. The CDR3 is 13 amino acids. Here the CDR3 DNA reads TGCGCCAGCAGCCAAGGCTCGAGGAATGAGCAGTTCTTC. Its translation is CASSQGSRNEQFF.

This clone appeared a few times. The rearrangement joins TRBV4-1 to TRBJ2-1; perhaps TRBD1 as D (6 bases). The CDR3 extends over 14 amino acids. Germline-derived CDR1 and CDR2 are MGHRA and YSYEKL. V was shortened by 4 bases and J by 7 bases, with 14 bases between the two germline ends. CDR3 DNA: TGCGCCAGCAGCCCCCTGGGCCAGGGGAATGAGCAGTTCTTC. It encodes CASSPLGQGNEQFF.